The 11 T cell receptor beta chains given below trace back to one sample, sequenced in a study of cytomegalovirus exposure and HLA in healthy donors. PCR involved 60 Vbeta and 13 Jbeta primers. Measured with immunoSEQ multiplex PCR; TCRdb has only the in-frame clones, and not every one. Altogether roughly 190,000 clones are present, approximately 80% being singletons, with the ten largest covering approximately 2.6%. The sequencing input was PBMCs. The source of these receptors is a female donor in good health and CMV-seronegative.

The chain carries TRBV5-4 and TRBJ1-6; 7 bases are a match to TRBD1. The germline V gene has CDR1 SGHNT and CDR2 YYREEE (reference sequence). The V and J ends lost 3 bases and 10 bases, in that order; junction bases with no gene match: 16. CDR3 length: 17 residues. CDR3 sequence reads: CASSWIANRGRGSPLHF. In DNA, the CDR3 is TGTGCCAGCAGCTGGATCGCCAACAGGGGCCGGGGGTCACCCCTCCACTTT.

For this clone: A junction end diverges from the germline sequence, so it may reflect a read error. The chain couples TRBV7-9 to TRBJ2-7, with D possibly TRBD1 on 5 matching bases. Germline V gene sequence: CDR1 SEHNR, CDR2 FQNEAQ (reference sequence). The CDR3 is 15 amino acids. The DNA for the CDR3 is TGTTCCAGCAGCTCCGCCCAGGGATTCTCCTACGAGCAGTACTTC. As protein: CSSSSAQGFSYEQYF.

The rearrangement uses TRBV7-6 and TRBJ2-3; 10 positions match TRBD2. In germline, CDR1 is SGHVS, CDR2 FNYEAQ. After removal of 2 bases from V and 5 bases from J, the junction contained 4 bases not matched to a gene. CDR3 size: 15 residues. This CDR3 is CASSLYLAGVDTQYF. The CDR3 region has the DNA TGTGCCAGCAGCTTATACCTAGCGGGAGTAGATACGCAGTATTTT.

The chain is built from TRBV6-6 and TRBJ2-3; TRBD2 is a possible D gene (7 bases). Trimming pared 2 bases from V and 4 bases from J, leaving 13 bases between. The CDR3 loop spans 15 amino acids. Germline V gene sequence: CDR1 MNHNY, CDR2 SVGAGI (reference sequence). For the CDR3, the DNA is TGTGCCAGCAGTTACGGGACGGGGGGCGCAGATACGCAGTATTTT. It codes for CASSYGTGGADTQYF.

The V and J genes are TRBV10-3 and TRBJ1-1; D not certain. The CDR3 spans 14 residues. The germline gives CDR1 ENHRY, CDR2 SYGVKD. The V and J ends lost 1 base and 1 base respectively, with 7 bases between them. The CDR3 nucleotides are TGTGCCATCAGTGAGTTGAACAAGAACACTGAAGCTTTCTTT. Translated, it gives CAISELNKNTEAFF.

CDR3 DNA sequence: TGTGCCAGTAGTATAGAGGGGCTTAACACTGAAGCTTTCTTT. Translated: CASSIEGLNTEAFF. The V and J genes are TRBV19 and TRBJ1-1, with a tentative D call TRBD1 (5 bases). Germline loops: CDR1 LNHDA, CDR2 SQIVND (reference sequence). The CDR3 consists of 14 residues. V was pared by 0 bases and J by 2 bases, with 7 bases between.

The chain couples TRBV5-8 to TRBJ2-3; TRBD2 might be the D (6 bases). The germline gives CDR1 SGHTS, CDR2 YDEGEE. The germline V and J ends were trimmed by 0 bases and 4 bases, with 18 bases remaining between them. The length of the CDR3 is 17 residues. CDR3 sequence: CASSLASGGISSDTQYF. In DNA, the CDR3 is TGTGCCAGCAGCTTGGCCTCTGGCGGGATCAGTTCAGATACGCAGTATTTT.

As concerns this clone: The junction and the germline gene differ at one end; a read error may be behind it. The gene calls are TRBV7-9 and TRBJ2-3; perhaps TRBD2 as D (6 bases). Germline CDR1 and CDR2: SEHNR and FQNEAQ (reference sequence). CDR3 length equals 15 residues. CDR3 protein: CSSSPLLASTDTQYF. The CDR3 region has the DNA TGTTCCAGCAGCCCTCTTCTAGCGAGCACAGATACGCAGTATTTT.

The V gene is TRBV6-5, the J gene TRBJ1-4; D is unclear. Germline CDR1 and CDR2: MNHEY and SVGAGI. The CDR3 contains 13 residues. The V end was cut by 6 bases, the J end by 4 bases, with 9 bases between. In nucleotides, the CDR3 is TGTGCCAGCAGCCGGGATGTTAATGAAAAACTGTTTTTT. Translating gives CASSRDVNEKLFF.

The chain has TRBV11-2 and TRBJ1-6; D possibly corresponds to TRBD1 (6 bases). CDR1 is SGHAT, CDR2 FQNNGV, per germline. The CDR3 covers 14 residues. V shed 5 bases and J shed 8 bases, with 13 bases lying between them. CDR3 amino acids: CASSQGTAYSPLHF. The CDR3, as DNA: TGTGCCAGCAGCCAGGGGACGGCGTATTCACCCCTCCACTTT.

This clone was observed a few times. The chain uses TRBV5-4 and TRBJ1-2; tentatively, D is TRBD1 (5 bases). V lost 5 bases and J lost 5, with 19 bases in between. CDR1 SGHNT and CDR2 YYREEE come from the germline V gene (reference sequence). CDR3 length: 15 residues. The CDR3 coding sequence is TGTGCCAGCAGTCCGGCGCGGGGGGGTCAATATGGCTACACCTTC. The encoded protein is CASSPARGGQYGYTF. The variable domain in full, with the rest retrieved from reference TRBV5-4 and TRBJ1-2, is ETGVTQSPTHLIKTRGQQVTLRCSSQSGHNTVSWYQQALGQGPQFIFQYYREEENGRGNFPPRFSGLQFPNYSSELNVNALELDDSALYLCASSPARGGQYGYTFGSGTRLTVV.